The 9 T cell receptor beta chains presented below share a single source sample, sequenced in a study of shared clonotypes between healthy human individuals. Libraries were prepared by immunoSEQ multiplex PCR; TCRdb keeps only in-frame clonotypes and omits some of them. The sample shows 760,000 or so clones, about 96% of them seen only once. CD8 cells regarded as naive lacked CD45RO, were positively chosen for CCR7, and omitted terminally differentiated effector memory CD45RA+ cells. Sequencing was performed on naive CD8+ T cells sorted from blood. The receptors derive from a man aged 25 to 40 in good health.

The CDR3 DNA reads as TGCAGCGTTGTGTCCACAGGAAGTCCTACAGTTCCCTACGAGCAGTACTTC. Protein product: CSVVSTGSPTVPYEQYF. The chain is built from TRBV29-1 and TRBJ2-7, with D possibly matching TRBD1 (5 bases). The germline CDR1 and CDR2 sequences are SQVTM and ANQGSEA. The V and J ends lost 4 bases and 2 bases respectively, with 24 bases between them. CDR3 length: 17 amino acids.

The chain employs TRBV5-4 and TRBJ2-5; D not certain. Germline lookup yields CDR1 SGHNT and CDR2 YYREEE (reference sequence). The CDR3 runs 15 residues. V lost 1 base and J lost 0, with 10 bases in between. CDR3 region: CASSLLGSYQETQYF. The CDR3 DNA reads TGTGCCAGCAGCTTGTTAGGCTCGTACCAAGAGACCCAGTACTTC. Looking up the rest from reference TRBV5-4 and TRBJ2-5 gives the full variable domain: ETGVTQSPTHLIKTRGQQVTLRCSSQSGHNTVSWYQQALGQGPQFIFQYYREEENGRGNFPPRFSGLQFPNYSSELNVNALELDDSALYLCASSLLGSYQETQYFGPGTRLLVL.

The CDR3, as DNA: TGTGCCAGCAGCTTAGGACAGGGGGGTAGCACAGATACGCAGTATTTT. It codes for CASSLGQGGSTDTQYF. The chain uses TRBV11-3 and TRBJ2-3; 9 bases fit TRBD1. CDR1 SGHNT and CDR2 YENEEA come from the germline V gene. The CDR3 totals 16 residues. Trimming removed 1 base from V and 0 bases from J; junction bases left unmatched: 2.

This clone showed up just once. The chain has TRBV27 and TRBJ2-3, with 10 bases fitting TRBD1. V shed 2 bases and J 5 bases; nucleotides not matched to a gene: 7. This CDR3 has 16 amino acids. Germline V gene sequence: CDR1 MNHEY, CDR2 SMNVEV (reference sequence). The CDR3 DNA follows: TGTGCCAGCAGTTTAAGGGACAGGGGAGGGATAGATACGCAGTATTTT. This gives the protein CASSLRDRGGIDTQYF.

The count of this clone is one. The genes are TRBV13 and TRBJ2-1; TRBD2 matches at 7 bases. The CDR3 covers 13 residues. With 5 bases clipped from V and 6 bases from J, the junction kept 4 bases outside the gene matches. Looked up from germline, CDR1 is PRHDT and CDR2 is FYEKMQ (reference sequence). CDR3 in DNA: TGTGCCAGCAGCAACACGGGGGGCAATGAGCAGTTCTTC. It yields the protein CASSNTGGNEQFF.

The chain has TRBV27 and TRBJ2-1; 7 bases fit TRBD1. This CDR3 region has 12 residues. Looked up from germline, CDR1 is MNHEY and CDR2 is SMNVEV (reference sequence). The ends lost 6 bases at V and 9 bases at J; junction bases unmatched: 5. CDR3 loop: CASSPTGFEQFF. In DNA, the CDR3 is TGTGCCAGCAGCCCGACAGGGTTTGAGCAGTTCTTC.

V is TRBV9 and J is TRBJ1-2, with 10 bases fitting TRBD1. Per germline, CDR1 SGDLS and CDR2 YYNGEE. The ends lost 3 bases at V and 5 bases at J; junction bases unmatched: 16. The CDR3 has 18 amino acids. DNA for the CDR3: TGTGCCAGCAGCGGATCCGGGACAGGGGTTATCGTGGCTTATGGCTACACCTTC. Translated: CASSGSGTGVIVAYGYTF.

Points on this clone: The identical CDR3 is also encoded by other nucleotide sequences in the sample. The chain is built from TRBV11-2 and TRBJ2-7, with 7 bases lining up with TRBD1. This CDR3 region has 13 residues. V trimming: 2 bases; J trimming: 3 bases; junction bases outside the gene matches: 1. CDR1 and CDR2 from the germline V gene are SGHAT and FQNNGV. The CDR3 coding sequence is TGTGCCAGCAGCTTACGACAGGGCTACGAGCAGTACTTC. The encoded protein is CASSLRQGYEQYF.

The chain employs TRBV13 and TRBJ2-1; the D gene is possibly TRBD2 (6 bases). This CDR3 region has 12 residues. Trimming removed 6 bases from V and 13 bases from J, with 16 bases in between. From germline, CDR1 is PRHDT and CDR2 FYEKMQ (reference sequence). CDR3 bases: TGTGCCAGCAGTTACGGGACTTCAAAACAGTTCTTC. It specifies CASSYGTSKQFF. The whole variable domain, remainder taken from reference TRBV13 and TRBJ2-1, is AAGVIQSPRHLIKEKRETATLKCYPIPRHDTVYWYQQGPGQDPQFLISFYEKMQSDKGSIPDRFSAQQFSDYHSELNMSSLELGDSALYFCASSYGTSKQFFGPGTRLTVL.